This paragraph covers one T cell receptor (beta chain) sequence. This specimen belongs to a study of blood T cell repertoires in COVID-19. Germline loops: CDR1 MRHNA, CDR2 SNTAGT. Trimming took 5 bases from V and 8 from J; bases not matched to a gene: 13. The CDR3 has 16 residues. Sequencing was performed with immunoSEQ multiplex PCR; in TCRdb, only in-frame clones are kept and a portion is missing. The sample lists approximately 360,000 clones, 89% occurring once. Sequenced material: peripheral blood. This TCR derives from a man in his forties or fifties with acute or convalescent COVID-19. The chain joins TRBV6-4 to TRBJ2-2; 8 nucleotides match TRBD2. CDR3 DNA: TGTGCCAGCAGTCTGGTAGCGGGAACTGCCGGGGGGGAGCTGTTTTTT. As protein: CASSLVAGTAGGELFF.